This T cell receptor (beta chain) came from a study of T cells after yellow fever vaccination. They built TCR cDNA with 5'RACE template switching, a step that put in a universal primer site and UMIs. TCRdb processed the 5' RACE reads anew with MiXCR; each CDR3 protein has one entry. The table records about 330,000 distinct CDR3 sequences, 4.1% of them present only once. This clonotype was observed a few times. The antigen remains undetermined. Study findings and constraints: Abundant bulk-population clonotypes could contaminate the FACS-sorted repertoires. Researchers report a weaker secondary response that nonetheless peaked faster, day 5 versus 15. Reappearance after the booster was seen for most primary-vaccination clones, at 95% to 97% CD4 and less than 90% CD8.

Here the sequenced sample was PBMCs, taken 5 days after the yellow fever booster vaccination. The origin of this receptor is a man younger than 35 who received the YFV17D yellow fever vaccine.

DNA for the CDR3: TGTGCCAGCAGTTCCGGCCCGTGGAACTATGGCTACACCTTC. Its translation is CASSSGPWNYGYTF. The chain employs TRBV12-3 or TRBV12-4 and TRBJ1-2; D is unresolved. V lost 4 bases and J 2 bases, leaving 11 bases between the germline ends. The CDR3 contains 14 residues.